A single sample is the source of the 13 T cell receptor beta chains below, sequenced in a study of blood T cell repertoires in COVID-19. TCRdb's table, derived via immunoSEQ multiplex PCR, lists solely in-frame clones and lacks some. Counted here are more than 300,000 clones, approximately 90% occurring once; the ten biggest clones make up about 1.5%. Sequencing was performed on peripheral blood. These receptors came from a woman aged 25-40 years with COVID-19, enrolled during active disease.

The chain recombines TRBV28 with TRBJ1-1; the D gene is possibly TRBD1 (5 bases). This CDR3 has 15 residues. V lost 8 bases to trimming and J lost 1 base, with 17 bases between them. CDR1 and CDR2 from the germline V gene are MDHEN and SYDVKM. The CDR3 sequence is CASAQPGLGNTEAFF. CDR3 sequence (DNA): TGTGCCAGCGCACAACCAGGGTTGGGGAACACTGAAGCTTTCTTT.

This chain links TRBV6-5 with TRBJ2-1; 8 bases are shared with TRBD2. After removal of 2 bases from V and 8 bases from J, the junction contained 11 bases not matched to a gene. The CDR3 is made up of 16 amino acids. The germline V gene encodes CDR1 MNHEY and CDR2 SVGAGI. The CDR3, as DNA: TGTGCCAGCAGTTACGCCCCAACGGGACTAGACGATGAGCAGTTCTTC. The encoded protein is CASSYAPTGLDDEQFF.

The chain is built from TRBV7-9 and TRBJ1-2; TRBD1 is a possible D gene (5 bases). Trimming cost V 3 bases and J 4 bases, with 12 bases left between them. The CDR3 loop spans 14 amino acids. Germline CDR1 and CDR2: SEHNR and FQNEAQ (reference sequence). For the CDR3, the DNA is TGTGCCAGCAGCTTCTACGACAGACCCTATGGCTACACCTTC. Encoded protein: CASSFYDRPYGYTF. Variable domain in full (rest from reference TRBV7-9 and TRBJ1-2): DTGVSQNPRHKITKRGQNVTFRCDPISEHNRLYWYRQTLGQGPEFLTYFQNEAQLEKSRLLSDRFSAERPKGSFSTLEIQRTEQGDSAMYLCASSFYDRPYGYTFGSGTRLTVV.

The rearrangement joins TRBV18 to TRBJ2-7, with D possibly matching TRBD2 (5 bases). Trimming removed 3 bases from V and 6 bases from J, with 9 bases in between. Germline values: CDR1 KGHSH, CDR2 LQKENI. The CDR3 is 12 amino acids. The CDR3 sequence is CASSPSGGEQYF. The CDR3 DNA sequence: TGTGCCAGCTCACCGAGCGGTGGCGAGCAGTACTTC. Full variable domain (missing parts from reference TRBV18 and TRBJ2-7): NAGVMQNPRHLVRRRGQEARLRCSPMKGHSHVYWYRQLPEEGLKFMVYLQKENIIDESGMPKERFSAEFPKEGPSILRIQQVVRGDSAAYFCASSPSGGEQYFGPGTRLTVT.

The J gene is TRBJ2-5, the V gene TRBV10-1, with 8 bases lining up with TRBD1. Per the germline V gene, CDR1 is WNHNN and CDR2 is SYGVQD (reference sequence). V was pared by 3 bases and J by 2 bases, with 5 bases of the junction left unmatched. This CDR3 has 15 residues. CDR3 in DNA: TGCGCCAGCAGTGACCCAGGGGGCGGTCAAGAGACCCAGTACTTC. It yields the protein CASSDPGGGQETQYF.

The chain has TRBV28 and TRBJ1-2; 9 positions match TRBD1. CDR3 length equals 16 residues. Germline CDR1 is MDHEN and CDR2 is SYDVKM. Germline trimming cut 5 bases from V and 8 bases from J; bases unmatched to any gene: 15. The CDR3 nucleotides read TGTGCCAGCAGTACCCCCGGGACAGGGAGCCCTCGGGGCTACACCTTC. It specifies CASSTPGTGSPRGYTF.

The chain is built from TRBV30 and TRBJ1-6, with D tentatively TRBD1 (6 bases). Deletions cut 4 bases from V and 7 bases from J, with 11 bases between. The CDR3 loop spans 13 amino acids. The V gene's germline CDR1 is GTSNPN and CDR2 SVGIG (reference sequence). The CDR3 region is CAWTGAGNSPLHF. The CDR3 DNA reads TGTGCCTGGACAGGGGCAGGAAATTCACCCCTCCACTTT.

This clone has only a few counts. CDR3: CASSRGQLNTEAFF. In nucleotides, the CDR3 is TGTGCCAGCAGCCGAGGACAGCTGAACACTGAAGCTTTCTTT. V and J are TRBV5-6 and TRBJ1-1, with a tentative D call TRBD1 (6 bases). The germline gives CDR1 SGHDT, CDR2 YYEEEE. Trimming shortened V by 4 bases and J by 0 bases, and 10 bases separated the two germline ends. This CDR3 has 14 residues.

CDR3 in DNA: TGTGCCAGCAGTCAGGGGAGAGGGGCTAGCAATCAGCCCCAGCATTTT. This sequence encodes CASSQGRGASNQPQHF. The J gene is TRBJ1-5, the V gene TRBV2, with D tentatively TRBD1 (6 bases). The CDR3 extends over 16 amino acids. CDR1 and CDR2 from the germline V gene are SNHLY and FYNNEI. Trimming pared 5 bases from V and 0 bases from J, leaving 14 bases between. Together with reference TRBV2 and TRBJ1-5, the CDR3 gives the full variable domain: EPEVTQTPSHQVTQMGQEVILRCVPISNHLYFYWYRQILGQKVEFLVSFYNNEISEKSEIFDDQFSVERPDGSNFTLKIRSTKLEDSAMYFCASSQGRGASNQPQHFGDGTRLSIL.

The V and J genes are TRBV5-8 and TRBJ2-3; a possible D gene is TRBD2 (7 bases). V shed 3 bases and J shed 8 bases, with 19 bases lying between them. The CDR3 has 15 residues. The germline V gene encodes CDR1 SGHTS and CDR2 YDEGEE. CDR3 residues: CASSSWGGQSRTQYF. The CDR3, as DNA: TGTGCCAGCAGCTCGTGGGGGGGACAAAGTCGTACGCAGTATTTT.

V gene TRBV6-5 combines with J gene TRBJ1-1; D is ambiguous. Germline CDR1 is MNHEY and CDR2 is SVGAGI. The germline V and J ends were trimmed by 5 bases and 2 bases, with 9 bases remaining between them. This CDR3 region has 13 residues. The CDR3 DNA sequence: TGTGCCAGCAGTAAGACACAAAACACTGAAGCTTTCTTT. This encodes CASSKTQNTEAFF.

CDR3 in DNA: TGTGCCAGCAGTTACTACAGCACCGAAAAACTGTTTTTT. As protein: CASSYYSTEKLFF. This chain links TRBV6-5 with TRBJ1-4, with D hard to call. CDR3 length: 13 residues. The germline V gene encodes CDR1 MNHEY and CDR2 SVGAGI. V lost 1 base and J lost 8, with 8 bases in between.

The chain links TRBV7-9 to TRBJ1-2; weak D call: TRBD1 (6 bases). V was shortened by 5 bases and J by 6 bases, with 22 bases between the two germline ends. Germline V gives CDR1 SEHNR, CDR2 FQNEAQ (reference sequence). This CDR3 is 16 amino acids long. CDR3 region: CASSPARDTEGDGYTF. For the CDR3, the DNA is TGTGCCAGCAGCCCGGCCCGGGACACTGAAGGGGATGGCTACACCTTC. The whole variable domain, remainder taken from reference TRBV7-9 and TRBJ1-2, is DTGVSQNPRHKITKRGQNVTFRCDPISEHNRLYWYRQTLGQGPEFLTYFQNEAQLEKSRLLSDRFSAERPKGSFSTLEIQRTEQGDSAMYLCASSPARDTEGDGYTFGSGTRLTVV.